This T cell receptor beta chain came from a study of blood T cell repertoires in COVID-19. The overall study: Donors in the United States, Italy and Spain gave samples during acute or convalescent COVID-19.

Authors' analysis steps: Nucleated cell counts were estimated from reference gene primer amplification. Assay used: immunoSEQ multiplex PCR; TCRdb lists only in-frame clones, some missing. D and trimming come from the DNA, and the V and J calls and clone size come from that table. The sample shows about 260,000 clones, roughly nine tenths of them seen only once. This CDR3 has 13 amino acids. Trimming pared 3 bases from V and 5 bases from J, leaving 13 bases between. Germline CDR1 is GTSNPN and CDR2 is SVGIG (reference sequence). This sequence joins TRBV30 and TRBJ1-1; maybe TRBD1 (5 bases). Sequenced input: peripheral blood. This TCR was sampled from a woman aged 50 to 60 who had recovered from COVID-19. The CDR3 loop is CAWSGGLSTEAFF. The CDR3 region has the DNA TGTGCCTGGAGCGGGGGGTTAAGTACTGAAGCTTTCTTT.